Following are 28 T cell receptor beta chains from one sample sequenced in a study of blood T cell repertoires in COVID-19 (dated by TCRdb to 2019 to 2021). The library was produced with the immunoSEQ multiplex PCR assay. As stored in TCRdb, this immuneACCESS dataset retains in-frame rearrangements with V and J assigned. A fraction of the clones does not appear; measured against another copy, unresolved V genes explain less than half of the discrepancy, and the remainder lacks a known reason. This sample holds more than 150,000 clones; roughly nine tenths were observed only once. Of the sample, around 2.1% is held by the ten largest clones. Sample: PBMCs or T cells enriched from blood (not recorded which). The receptors were gathered from a woman aged 25 to 45 who had recovered from COVID-19.

This sequence joins TRBV19 and TRBJ2-1, with D possibly being TRBD1 (5 bases). The V gene lost 2 bases and the J gene lost 4 bases, with 15 bases spanning the gap. The CDR3 has 16 amino acids. Germline V gene sequence: CDR1 LNHDA, CDR2 SQIVND (reference sequence). The DNA for the CDR3 is TGTGCCAGTAGTATATTGGGGCCATCTCCTTACAATGAGCAGTTCTTC. It codes for CASSILGPSPYNEQFF.

This clone has just one count. The J gene is TRBJ1-5, the V gene TRBV5-1, with 9 positions matching TRBD1. This CDR3 is built from 14 residues. CDR1 and CDR2 (germline): SGHRS, YFSETQ. V was clipped by 4 bases and J by 7 bases; unmatched bases: 6. The CDR3, as DNA: TGCGCCAGCAGCCCTGGGACAGGGCAACAGCCCCAGCATTTT. Its protein product is CASSPGTGQQPQHF.

Regarding this clone: Other DNA sequences in the same sample also yield this CDR3. The chain recombines TRBV16 with TRBJ1-1, with D possibly matching TRBD1 (5 bases). The germline V gene has CDR1 KGHSY and CDR2 FQNENV. V was pared by 0 bases and J by 2 bases, with 7 bases between. CDR3 length equals 14 residues. The CDR3 sequence is CASSQSGGNTEAFF. CDR3 coding DNA: TGTGCCAGCAGCCAATCGGGGGGAAACACTGAAGCTTTCTTT.

This clone has only one observation. The chain links TRBV5-5 to TRBJ2-2, with 7 bases aligning to TRBD2. With 0 bases clipped from V and 7 bases from J, the junction kept 6 bases outside the gene matches. Germline V lookup: CDR1 SGHKS, CDR2 YYEKEE (reference sequence). The CDR3 consists of 15 residues. This chain's CDR3 is CASSLEGREVGELFF. The DNA of the CDR3 is TGTGCCAGCAGCTTGGAGGGACGGGAGGTCGGGGAGCTGTTTTTT.

This clone appeared once. The chain carries TRBV25-1 and TRBJ1-6; 8 bases agree with TRBD1. CDR3 length: 16 amino acids. The V and J ends lost 4 bases and 8 bases, in that order; junction bases with no gene match: 10. From germline, CDR1 is MGHDK and CDR2 SYGVNS. The CDR3, as DNA: TGTGCCAGCAGTGCAAGGCAGGGGGCGCCTGATTCACCCCTCCACTTT. Amino acid sequence: CASSARQGAPDSPLHF.

V usage is TRBV15 and J usage is TRBJ1-2; possibly TRBD1 for D (6 bases). CDR1 is LNHNV and CDR2 is YYDKDF in the germline V gene (reference sequence). V was trimmed by 1 base and J by 8 bases, leaving 17 bases between them. The CDR3 consists of 15 residues. The CDR3 region has the DNA TGTGCCACCAGCAGAGGACAGGACGGCGGTGAAGGCTACACCTTC. Translation gives CATSRGQDGGEGYTF.

V gene TRBV19 combines with J gene TRBJ1-2, with 8 bases that match TRBD1. The germline V gene has CDR1 LNHDA and CDR2 SQIVND (reference sequence). V dropped 7 bases and J dropped 2; count of bases not matched to a gene: 9. The CDR3 runs to 15 residues. CDR3 region: CASKRGQEQNYGYTF. The CDR3 DNA follows: TGTGCCAGTAAAAGGGGACAGGAACAAAACTATGGCTACACCTTC.

This clone was found once. The rearrangement links TRBV27 to TRBJ2-2, with TRBD1 matching 10 bases. After removal of 5 bases from V and 3 bases from J, the junction contained 6 bases not matched to a gene. CDR1 is MNHEY and CDR2 is SMNVEV in the germline V gene (reference sequence). CDR3 size: 16 residues. DNA for the CDR3: TGTGCCAGCAGTAGACAGGGGGCGCGGTACACCGGGGAGCTGTTTTTT. Protein sequence: CASSRQGARYTGELFF.

V usage is TRBV29-1 and J usage is TRBJ1-1, with 8 positions matching TRBD1. This CDR3 comprises 13 residues. Germline V gene lookup returns CDR1 SQVTM and CDR2 ANQGSEA. Unmatched junction bases numbered 7, after V lost 7 bases and J lost 3 bases. The CDR3 spells CSAGQGADTEAFF. As DNA, the CDR3 is TGCAGCGCCGGACAGGGCGCGGACACTGAAGCTTTCTTT.

The V gene is TRBV7-9, the J gene TRBJ1-2; D unresolved. V shed 1 base and J shed 7 bases, with 13 bases lying between them. This CDR3 contains 14 residues. From germline, CDR1 is SEHNR and CDR2 FQNEAQ (reference sequence). The CDR3 DNA reads as TGTGCCAGCAGCTTAGTGTCGGACTCGGGTGGCTACACCTTC. Its translation is CASSLVSDSGGYTF.

CDR3 nucleotide sequence: TGTGCCAGCAGCTTAGAGGTCCCGGACAGGGCAAATTCACCCCTCCACTTT. It translates to CASSLEVPDRANSPLHF. V usage is TRBV7-9 and J usage is TRBJ1-6, with 8 bases identical to TRBD1. V dropped 1 base and J dropped 7; count of bases not matched to a gene: 9. CDR1 and CDR2 from the germline V gene are SEHNR and FQNEAQ (reference sequence). CDR3 length: 17 residues.

V usage is TRBV12-3 or TRBV12-4 and J usage is TRBJ1-3; unclear D gene. There are 11 residues in the CDR3. V lost 2 bases, J lost 7 bases, and 3 bases lay in between. CDR3: CASSLSNTIYF. The CDR3 DNA is TGTGCCAGCAGTTTATCGAACACCATATATTTT.

V gene TRBV19 combines with J gene TRBJ2-5, with 7 bases fitting TRBD1. This CDR3 contains 15 residues. Losses at the gene ends were 6 bases for V and 3 bases for J; bases not matched to a gene: 10. Germline V gene data show CDR1 as LNHDA and CDR2 as SQIVND (reference sequence). The CDR3 region is CASRADRVGEETQYF. The CDR3 DNA reads TGTGCCAGTAGAGCCGACAGGGTGGGCGAAGAGACCCAGTACTTC.

J is TRBJ1-1 and V is TRBV12-2. TRBV12-2 constitutes a pseudogene. CDR3 size: 12 residues. The CDR3 bases are TGTGCAAGTCGCTCCTCGGACACTGAAGCTTTCTTT. This encodes CASRSSDTEAFF.

This rearrangement joins TRBV18 to TRBJ2-7; 8 bases map to TRBD2. CDR3 length: 14 residues. From germline, CDR1 is KGHSH and CDR2 LQKENI. The V segment lost 2 bases and the J segment 2 bases; nucleotides outside the gene matches: 2. The CDR3 is CASSPAGGTYEQYF. CDR3 sequence (DNA): TGTGCCAGCTCACCAGCGGGGGGAACCTACGAGCAGTACTTC.

As regards this clone: The same CDR3 can be traced to other DNA sequences in this sample. V is TRBV6-5 and J is TRBJ1-2; TRBD1 matches 8 bases. This CDR3 region has 14 residues. Germline CDR1 MNHEY, CDR2 SVGAGI. V lost 0 bases and J lost 4; bases outside the gene matches: 1. The CDR3 DNA sequence: TGTGCCAGCAGTTACTCTACAGGGGGCTATGGCTACACCTTC. This encodes CASSYSTGGYGYTF.

V gene TRBV7-2 combines with J gene TRBJ1-1; the match to TRBD1 covers 7 bases. This CDR3 has 13 residues. Looked up from germline, CDR1 is SGHTA and CDR2 is FQGNSA. V lost 4 bases and J lost 9; bases outside the gene matches: 8. CDR3 region: CASSSDVQGKAFF. CDR3 coding DNA: TGTGCCAGCAGCTCCGACGTACAGGGGAAAGCTTTCTTT.

The chain links TRBV18 to TRBJ1-6, with D unclear. V gave up 2 bases and J gave up 6 bases, with 11 bases separating them. In germline, CDR1 is KGHSH, CDR2 LQKENI. The CDR3 sequence is 15 residues long. Written as DNA, the CDR3 is TGTGCCAGCTCACCATGGGCTGACGGTAATTCACCCCTCCACTTT. Protein: CASSPWADGNSPLHF.

The gene calls are TRBV7-8 and TRBJ1-2; no definite D call. CDR3 size: 12 residues. Germline V gene sequence: CDR1 SGHVS, CDR2 FQNEAQ. Deletions cut 1 base from V and 3 bases from J, with 3 bases between. CDR3 DNA: TGTGCCAGCAGCTTAGTCGACTATGGCTACACCTTC. It specifies CASSLVDYGYTF.

Turning to this clone: One end of the junction fails to match germline, which may point to a read error. The rearrangement joins TRBV19 to TRBJ1-2, with D unclear. CDR3 length equals 10 residues. Germline-derived CDR1 and CDR2 are LNHDA and SQIVND (reference sequence). The CDR3 region is CASSNYGYTF. CDR3 nucleotides: TGTGCCAGTAGTAACTACGGCTACACCTTC.

This chain connects TRBV13 to TRBJ1-1; 8 bases are a match to TRBD1. The V gene end was trimmed by 5 bases and the J gene end by 3 bases; junction bases not matched to a gene: 5. This CDR3 region has 14 residues. CDR1 is PRHDT and CDR2 is FYEKMQ in the germline V gene (reference sequence). The CDR3 sequence is CASSGQGLDTEAFF. DNA of the CDR3: TGTGCCAGCAGCGGACAGGGCTTAGACACTGAAGCTTTCTTT.

Only a few counts were recorded for this clone. V and J are TRBV30 and TRBJ2-7, with D possibly being TRBD2 (6 bases). The germline V gene encodes CDR1 GTSNPN and CDR2 SVGIG (reference sequence). The CDR3 length is 14 residues. With 1 base removed from V and 4 bases from J, the gap between germline ends came to 14 bases. CDR3: CAWSGEVAGYEQYF. As DNA, the CDR3 is TGTGCCTGGAGTGGGGAGGTCGCGGGTTACGAGCAGTACTTC.

The rearrangement uses TRBV11-2 and TRBJ2-3, with 9 bases lining up with TRBD1. Germline trimming cut 3 bases from V and 2 bases from J; bases unmatched to any gene: 12. Germline V gives CDR1 SGHAT, CDR2 FQNNGV. This CDR3 has 18 residues. The CDR3 spells CASSLGGAGTGLTDTQYF. For the CDR3, the DNA is TGTGCCAGCAGCTTGGGGGGGGCTGGGACAGGGCTCACAGATACGCAGTATTTT.

V usage is TRBV12-3 or TRBV12-4 and J usage is TRBJ2-3, with D unclear. With 3 bases removed from V and 0 bases from J, the gap between germline ends came to 4 bases. The CDR3 is 13 amino acids. This chain's CDR3 is CASSLASTDTQYF. As DNA, the CDR3 is TGTGCCAGCAGTTTGGCTAGCACAGATACGCAGTATTTT.

The chain combines TRBV11-2 with TRBJ2-5, with 7 bases fitting TRBD1. The trim removed 1 base at V and 0 bases at J, leaving 2 bases unmatched. The CDR3 sequence is 15 residues long. Germline V CDR1 and CDR2: SGHAT, FQNNGV. The CDR3 DNA follows: TGTGCCAGCAGCTTAGGGGACAGAGACCAAGAGACCCAGTACTTC. Translated: CASSLGDRDQETQYF.

In its sample, this clone was seen a few times. The chain links TRBV30 to TRBJ1-2; possible D gene TRBD1, 6 bases. Trimming pared 2 bases from V and 3 bases from J, leaving 16 bases between. Germline CDR1 GTSNPN, CDR2 SVGIG (reference sequence). The CDR3 sequence is 15 residues long. In nucleotides, the CDR3 is TGTGCCTGGAGTAGTAGGAGGGGGAGGGACTATGGCTACACCTTC. Protein sequence: CAWSSRRGRDYGYTF. Using reference TRBV30 and TRBJ1-2 for the parts outside the CDR3, the full variable domain is SQTIHQWPATLVQPVGSPLSLECTVEGTSNPNLYWYRQAAGRGLQLLFYSVGIGQISSEVPQNLSASRPQDRQFILSSKKLLLSDSGFYLCAWSSRRGRDYGYTFGSGTRLTVV.

In its sample, this clone was seen a few times. The gene calls are TRBV7-3 and TRBJ1-2, with D possibly TRBD1 on 5 matching bases. The CDR3 sequence is 13 residues long. Germline values: CDR1 SGHTA, CDR2 FQGTGA. V gave up 5 bases and J gave up 5 bases, with 12 bases separating them. DNA for the CDR3: TGTGCCAGCAGCCCCCCGGGGGTTTATGGCTACACCTTC. This encodes CASSPPGVYGYTF.

The rearrangement joins TRBV6-1 to TRBJ1-1, with unresolved D. This CDR3 contains 13 residues. V was clipped by 4 bases and J by 5 bases, with 11 bases between them. Germline lookup yields CDR1 MNHNS and CDR2 SASEGT. CDR3 loop: CASSVEEWTEAFF. The CDR3 nucleotides are TGTGCCAGCAGTGTCGAGGAGTGGACTGAAGCTTTCTTT.